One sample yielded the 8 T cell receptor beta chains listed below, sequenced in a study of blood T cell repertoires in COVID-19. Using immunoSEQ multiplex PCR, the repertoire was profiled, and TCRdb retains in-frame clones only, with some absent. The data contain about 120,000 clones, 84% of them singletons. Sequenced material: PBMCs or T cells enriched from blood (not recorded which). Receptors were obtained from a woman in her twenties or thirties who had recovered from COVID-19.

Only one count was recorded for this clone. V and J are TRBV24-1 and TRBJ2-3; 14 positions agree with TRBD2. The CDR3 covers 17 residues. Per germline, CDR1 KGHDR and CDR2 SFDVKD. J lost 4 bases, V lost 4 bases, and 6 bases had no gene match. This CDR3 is CATSDPGLAGGPDTQYF. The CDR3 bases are TGTGCCACCAGTGACCCAGGACTAGCGGGAGGCCCAGATACGCAGTATTTT.

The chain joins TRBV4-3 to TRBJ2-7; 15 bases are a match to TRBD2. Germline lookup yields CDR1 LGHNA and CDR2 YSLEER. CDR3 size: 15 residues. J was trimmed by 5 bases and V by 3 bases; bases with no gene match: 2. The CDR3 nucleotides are TGCGCCAGCAGCCATAGGACTAGCGGGAGGGACGAGCAGTACTTC. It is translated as CASSHRTSGRDEQYF.

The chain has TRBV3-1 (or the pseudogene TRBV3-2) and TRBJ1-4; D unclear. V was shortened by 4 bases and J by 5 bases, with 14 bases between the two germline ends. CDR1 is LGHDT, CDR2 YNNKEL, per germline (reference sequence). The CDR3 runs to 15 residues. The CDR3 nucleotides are TGTGCCAGCAGCCTTCGGAGGGTCCTGAATGAAAAACTGTTTTTT. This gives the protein CASSLRRVLNEKLFF.

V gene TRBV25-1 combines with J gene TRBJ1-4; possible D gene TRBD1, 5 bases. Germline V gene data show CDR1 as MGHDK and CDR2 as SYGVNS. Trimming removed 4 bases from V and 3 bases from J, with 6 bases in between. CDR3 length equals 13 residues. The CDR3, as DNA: TGTGCCAGCAGTGCGGGGGCTAATGAAAAACTGTTTTTT. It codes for CASSAGANEKLFF.

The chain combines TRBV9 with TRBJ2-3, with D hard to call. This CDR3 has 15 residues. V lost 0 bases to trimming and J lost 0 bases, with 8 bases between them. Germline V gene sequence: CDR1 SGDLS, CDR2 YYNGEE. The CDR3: CASSVAPTSTDTQYF. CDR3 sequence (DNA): TGTGCCAGCAGCGTAGCACCGACTAGCACAGATACGCAGTATTTT.

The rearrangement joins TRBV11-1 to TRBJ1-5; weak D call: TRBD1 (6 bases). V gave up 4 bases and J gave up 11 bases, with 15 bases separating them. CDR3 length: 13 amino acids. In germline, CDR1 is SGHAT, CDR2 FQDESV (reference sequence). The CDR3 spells CASSSSRGLAQHF. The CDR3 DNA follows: TGTGCCAGCAGCTCATCCAGGGGATTAGCCCAGCATTTT.

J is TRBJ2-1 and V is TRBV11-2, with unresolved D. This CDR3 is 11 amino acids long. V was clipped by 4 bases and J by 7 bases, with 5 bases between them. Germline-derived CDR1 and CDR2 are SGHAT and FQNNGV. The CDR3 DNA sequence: TGTGCCAGCAGCTCCGGTAATGAGCAGTTCTTC. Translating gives CASSSGNEQFF.

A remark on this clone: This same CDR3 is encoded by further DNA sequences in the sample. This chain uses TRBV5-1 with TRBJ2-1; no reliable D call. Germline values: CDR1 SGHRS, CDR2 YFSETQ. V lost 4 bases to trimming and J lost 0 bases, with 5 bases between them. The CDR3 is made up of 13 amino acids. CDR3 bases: TGCGCCAGCAGCCCGGGCTCCTACAATGAGCAGTTCTTC. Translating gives CASSPGSYNEQFF.